This TCR beta chain emerged from a study of shared clonotypes between healthy human individuals. Study at large: There were three CD4 naive, three CD4 memory, two CD8 naive and one CD8 memory plates per donor. Regarding the study as a whole: The low donor count limited represented genetic and exposure-history diversity.

V lost 1 base and J lost 6; bases outside the gene matches: 6. The CDR3 length is 14 residues. Germline loops: CDR1 SGHKS, CDR2 YYEKEE (reference sequence). With regard to this clone: Its antigen is undetermined.

Sequencing used immunoSEQ multiplex PCR; TCRdb keeps in-frame clones, though not all of them. The sample lists approximately 350,000 clones; under 80% were seen once. This TCR was sampled from a man aged 30 to 39 in good health. J is TRBJ2-7 and V is TRBV5-5, with 8 bases that match TRBD1. Material for sequencing was memory CD4+ T cells sorted from blood. The sample's subset: CD45RA-negative fraction. In DNA, the CDR3 is TGTGCCAGCAGCTTGAACAGGGGGGATGGCGAGCAGTACTTC. It encodes CASSLNRGDGEQYF. Filled out from reference TRBV5-5 and TRBJ2-7, the complete variable domain reads DAGVTQSPTHLIKTRGQQVTLRCSPISGHKSVSWYQQVLGQGPQFIFQYYEKEERGRGNFPDRFSARQFPNYSSELNVNALLLGDSALYLCASSLNRGDGEQYFGPGTRLTVT.